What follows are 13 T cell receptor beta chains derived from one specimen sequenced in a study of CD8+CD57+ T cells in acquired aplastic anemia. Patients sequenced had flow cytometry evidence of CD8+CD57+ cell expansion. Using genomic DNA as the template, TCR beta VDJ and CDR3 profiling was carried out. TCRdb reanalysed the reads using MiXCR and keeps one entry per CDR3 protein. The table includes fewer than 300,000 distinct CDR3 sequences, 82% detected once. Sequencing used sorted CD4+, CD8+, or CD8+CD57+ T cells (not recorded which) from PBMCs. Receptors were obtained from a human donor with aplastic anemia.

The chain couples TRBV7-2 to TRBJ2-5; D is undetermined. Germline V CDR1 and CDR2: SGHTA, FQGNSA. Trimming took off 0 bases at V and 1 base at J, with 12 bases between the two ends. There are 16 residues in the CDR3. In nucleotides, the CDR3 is TGTGCCAGCAGCTTAGCGCTAACGGAGATCCAAGAGACCCAGTACTTC. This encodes CASSLALTEIQETQYF.

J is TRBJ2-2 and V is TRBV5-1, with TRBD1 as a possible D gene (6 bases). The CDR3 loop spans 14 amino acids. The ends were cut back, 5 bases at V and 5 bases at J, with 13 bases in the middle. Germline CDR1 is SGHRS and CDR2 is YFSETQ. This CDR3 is CASSQQGWTGELFF. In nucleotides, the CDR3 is TGCGCCAGCAGTCAACAGGGATGGACCGGGGAGCTGTTTTTT.

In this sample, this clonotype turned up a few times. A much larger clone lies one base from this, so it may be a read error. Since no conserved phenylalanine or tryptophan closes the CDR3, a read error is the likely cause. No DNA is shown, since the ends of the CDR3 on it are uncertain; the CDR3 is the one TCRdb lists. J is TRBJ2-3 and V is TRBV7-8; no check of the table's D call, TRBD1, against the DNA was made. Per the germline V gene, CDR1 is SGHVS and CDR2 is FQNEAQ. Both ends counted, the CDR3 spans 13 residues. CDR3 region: CASSFDPNGTALS.

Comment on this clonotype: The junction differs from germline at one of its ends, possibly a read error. CDR3 loop: CASSVADCPLVNTEAFF. CDR3 coding DNA: TGTGCCAGCAGCGTAGCGGACTGTCCCCTTGTGAACACTGAAGCTTTCTTT. The chain recombines TRBV7-2 with TRBJ1-1; D not certain. The CDR3 loop spans 17 amino acids. Germline V gene sequence: CDR1 SGHTA, CDR2 FQGNSA.

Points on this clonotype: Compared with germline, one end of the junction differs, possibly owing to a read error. This CDR3 is CASSLFQALSENNF. The CDR3 DNA sequence: TGTGCCAGCAGCTTATTCCAAGCCCTAAGTGAAAACAATTTT. V gene TRBV7-6 combines with J gene TRBJ2-3, with D uncertain. CDR3 size: 14 residues. Germline values: CDR1 SGHVS, CDR2 FNYEAQ.

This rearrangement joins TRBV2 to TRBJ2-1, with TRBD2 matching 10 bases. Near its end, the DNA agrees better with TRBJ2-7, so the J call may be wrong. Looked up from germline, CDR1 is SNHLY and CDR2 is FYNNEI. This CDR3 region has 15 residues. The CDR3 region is CASRSSGGAPHEQYF. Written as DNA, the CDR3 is TGTGCCAGCAGGTCTAGCGGGGGAGCGCCCCACGAGCAGTACTTC.

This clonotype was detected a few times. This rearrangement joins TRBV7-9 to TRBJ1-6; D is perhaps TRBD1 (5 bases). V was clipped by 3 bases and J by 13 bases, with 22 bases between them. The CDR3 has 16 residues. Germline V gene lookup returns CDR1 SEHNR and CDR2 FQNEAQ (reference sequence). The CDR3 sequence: CASSLGEGGYKAPLHF. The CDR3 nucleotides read TGTGCCAGCAGCTTGGGGGAGGGCGGCTATAAGGCCCCCCTCCACTTT.

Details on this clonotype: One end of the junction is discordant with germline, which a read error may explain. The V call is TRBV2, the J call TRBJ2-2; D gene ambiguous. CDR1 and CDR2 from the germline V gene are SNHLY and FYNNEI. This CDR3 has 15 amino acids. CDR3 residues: CASSGEATNTEELFF. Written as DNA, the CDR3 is TGTGCCAGCAGTGGTGAAGCGACGAATACCGAGGAGCTGTTTTTT.

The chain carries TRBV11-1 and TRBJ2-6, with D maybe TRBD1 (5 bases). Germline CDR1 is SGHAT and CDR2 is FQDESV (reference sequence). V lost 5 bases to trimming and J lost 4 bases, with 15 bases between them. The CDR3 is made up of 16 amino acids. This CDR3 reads CASSHLGAAGANVLTF. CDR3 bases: TGTGCCAGCAGCCATCTAGGGGCGGCGGGGGCCAACGTCCTGACTTTC.

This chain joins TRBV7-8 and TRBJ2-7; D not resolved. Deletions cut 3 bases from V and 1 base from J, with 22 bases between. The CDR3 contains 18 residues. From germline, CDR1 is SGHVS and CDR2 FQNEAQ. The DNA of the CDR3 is TGTGCCAGCAGCTTTCATCCAGGCGCGGCAGCCCTTTCCTACGAGCAGTACGTC. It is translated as CASSFHPGAAALSYEQYV.

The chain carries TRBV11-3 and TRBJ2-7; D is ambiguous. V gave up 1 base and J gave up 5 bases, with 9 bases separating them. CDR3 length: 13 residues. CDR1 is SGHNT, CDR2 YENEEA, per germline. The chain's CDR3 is CASSLVGSHEQYF. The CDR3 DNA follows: TGTGCCAGCAGCTTAGTGGGTAGCCACGAGCAGTACTTC.

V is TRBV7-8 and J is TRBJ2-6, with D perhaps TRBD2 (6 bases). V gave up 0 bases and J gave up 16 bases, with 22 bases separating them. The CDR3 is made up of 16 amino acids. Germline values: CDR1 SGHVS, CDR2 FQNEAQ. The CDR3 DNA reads TGTGCCAGCAGCTTAGCGGGAGGTCCCGAGGCGCACTATCTGACTTTC. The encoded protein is CASSLAGGPEAHYLTF.

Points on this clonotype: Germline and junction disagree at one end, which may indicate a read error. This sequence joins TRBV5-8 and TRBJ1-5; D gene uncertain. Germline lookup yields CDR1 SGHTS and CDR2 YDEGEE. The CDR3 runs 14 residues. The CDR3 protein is CASSETYSNQLQHF. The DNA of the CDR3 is TGTGCCAGCAGTGAGACTTATAGCAATCAGCTCCAGCATTTT.